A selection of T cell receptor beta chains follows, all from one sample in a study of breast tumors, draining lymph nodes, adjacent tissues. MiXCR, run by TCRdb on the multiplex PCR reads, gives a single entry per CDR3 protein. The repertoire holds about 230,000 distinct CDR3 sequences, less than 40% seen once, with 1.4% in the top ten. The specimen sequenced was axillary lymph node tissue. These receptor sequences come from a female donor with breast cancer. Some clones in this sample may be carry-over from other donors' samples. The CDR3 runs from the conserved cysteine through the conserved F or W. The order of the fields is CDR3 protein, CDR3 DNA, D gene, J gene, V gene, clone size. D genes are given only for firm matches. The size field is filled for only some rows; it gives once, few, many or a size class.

CDR3 protein: CSARDRSEKTFYGYTF; CDR3 DNA: TGCAGTGCTAGAGATCGCTCAGAAAAAACCTTCTATGGCTACACCTTC; D gene: NA; J gene: TRBJ1-2; V gene: TRBV20-1; clone size: few
CDR3 protein: CAIRDGTNEKLFF; CDR3 DNA: TGTGCCATCAGAGATGGGACTAATGAAAAACTGTTTTTT; D gene: NA; J gene: TRBJ1-4; V gene: TRBV10-3; clone size: many
CDR3 protein: CASSRGQGASEQFF; CDR3 DNA: TGCGCCAGCAGCCGCGGACAGGGGGCTTCTGAGCAGTTCTTC; D gene: TRBD1; J gene: TRBJ2-1; V gene: TRBV4-3; clone size: many
CDR3 protein: CASSQDGQRNSPLHF; CDR3 DNA: TGCGCCAGCAGCCAGGACGGACAGCGGAATTCACCCCTCCACTTT; D gene: NA; J gene: TRBJ1-6; V gene: TRBV4-1; clone size: many
CDR3 protein: CATSDEGLAGDQETQHF; CDR3 DNA: TGTGCCACCAGTGATGAAGGACTAGCGGGAGACCAAGAGACCCAGCATTTT; D gene: NA; J gene: TRBJ1-5; V gene: TRBV24-1; clone size: NA
CDR3 protein: CASSQGRGNTEAFF; CDR3 DNA: TGTGCCAGCAGCCAAGGGAGGGGTAACACTGAAGCTTTCTTT; D gene: NA; J gene: TRBJ1-1; V gene: TRBV3-1; clone size: NA
CDR3 protein: CAISWTGEDEQFF; CDR3 DNA: TGTGCCATCAGTTGGACAGGGGAGGATGAGCAGTTCTTC; D gene: TRBD1; J gene: TRBJ2-1; V gene: TRBV10-3; clone size: many
CDR3 protein: CASSRQVNEQFF; CDR3 DNA: TGTGCCAGCAGCCGACAGGTCAATGAGCAGTTCTTC; D gene: NA; J gene: TRBJ2-1; V gene: TRBV2; clone size: many
CDR3 protein: CASSHNRGLGREGHNEQFF; CDR3 DNA: TGTGCCAGCAGTCACAACAGGGGGCTAGGGCGGGAGGGCCACAATGAGCAGTTCTTC; D gene: NA; J gene: TRBJ2-1; V gene: TRBV6-2/TRBV6-3; clone size: NA
CDR3 protein: CSVVRTSGRAFLNEQFF; CDR3 DNA: TGCAGCGTTGTTCGGACTAGCGGGAGGGCGTTTTTAAATGAGCAGTTCTTC; D gene: TRBD2; J gene: TRBJ2-1; V gene: TRBV29-1; clone size: NA
CDR3 protein: CASSLDGGGHSYNEQFF; CDR3 DNA: TGCGCCAGCAGCTTGGATGGGGGAGGACACTCTTACAATGAGCAGTTCTTC; D gene: NA; J gene: TRBJ2-1; V gene: TRBV5-1; clone size: many
CDR3 protein: CASSSDPGTSVTGEQFF; CDR3 DNA: TGTGCCAGCAGCTCTGATCCCGGGACTAGTGTTACGGGTGAGCAGTTCTTC; D gene: TRBD2; J gene: TRBJ2-1; V gene: TRBV5-5; clone size: many
CDR3 protein: CATSRRQGYSPLHF; CDR3 DNA: TGTGCCACCAGCAGACGGCAGGGATATTCACCCCTCCACTTT; D gene: NA; J gene: TRBJ1-6; V gene: TRBV15; clone size: NA
CDR3 protein: CASSSLAGRPYNSPLHF; CDR3 DNA: TGTGCCAGCAGTTCTCTAGCAGGGCGACCCTATAATTCACCCCTCCACTTT; D gene: NA; J gene: TRBJ1-6; V gene: TRBV6-5; clone size: many
CDR3 protein: CASSIATGGTGETQYF; CDR3 DNA: TGTGCCAGTAGTATAGCTACAGGGGGCACGGGTGAGACCCAGTACTTC; D gene: TRBD1; J gene: TRBJ2-5; V gene: TRBV19; clone size: NA
CDR3 protein: CASSFRARVASGANVLTF; CDR3 DNA: TGTGCCAGCAGTTTCAGGGCCCGAGTCGCCTCTGGGGCCAACGTCCTGACTTTC; D gene: NA; J gene: TRBJ2-6; V gene: TRBV12-3/TRBV12-4; clone size: many
CDR3 protein: CPSSQDRVQETQYF; CDR3 DNA: TGTCCCAGCAGCCAGGACAGGGTACAAGAGACCCAGTACTTC; D gene: TRBD1; J gene: TRBJ2-5; V gene: TRBV3-1; clone size: few
CDR3 protein: CSAGTKLAAGNEQFF; CDR3 DNA: TGCAGTGCTGGAACCAAGCTAGCGGCAGGAAATGAGCAGTTCTTC; D gene: TRBD2; J gene: TRBJ2-1; V gene: TRBV20-1; clone size: NA
CDR3 protein: CASGTSGSEQYF; CDR3 DNA: TGTGCCAGCGGGACTAGCGGGAGCGAGCAGTACTTC; D gene: TRBD2; J gene: TRBJ2-7; V gene: TRBV12-3/TRBV12-4; clone size: many
CDR3 protein: CASREDHGVSGANVLTF; CDR3 DNA: TGTGCCAGTAGAGAAGATCATGGGGTGTCTGGGGCCAACGTCCTGACTTTC; D gene: NA; J gene: TRBJ2-6; V gene: TRBV19; clone size: many
CDR3 protein: CASNHGTNEKLFF; CDR3 DNA: TGTGCCAGCAATCATGGAACTAATGAAAAACTGTTTTTT; D gene: NA; J gene: TRBJ1-4; V gene: TRBV6-6; clone size: many
CDR3 protein: CASSKGLAGGVNDEQFF; CDR3 DNA: TGTGCCAGCAGCAAAGGACTAGCGGGAGGGGTCAATGATGAGCAGTTCTTC; D gene: TRBD2; J gene: TRBJ2-1; V gene: TRBV7-9; clone size: many
CDR3 protein: CASSLGDYTDTQYF; CDR3 DNA: TGTGCCAGCAGCTTAGGGGACTACACAGATACGCAGTATTTT; D gene: TRBD2; J gene: TRBJ2-3; V gene: TRBV7-3; clone size: many
CDR3 protein: CASSRDRGIQYF; CDR3 DNA: TGCGCCAGCAGCAGGGACAGGGGCATTCAGTACTTC; D gene: TRBD1; J gene: TRBJ2-4; V gene: TRBV5-1; clone size: NA
CDR3 protein: CSVHSYQTGDTQYF; CDR3 DNA: TGCAGCGTCCACAGCTACCAAACAGGGGATACGCAGTATTTT; D gene: NA; J gene: TRBJ2-3; V gene: TRBV29-1; clone size: once
CDR3 protein: CASSYLIRGKSYNEQFF; CDR3 DNA: TGTGCCAGCAGTTACTTGATCCGCGGGAAGTCCTACAATGAGCAGTTCTTC; D gene: NA; J gene: TRBJ2-1; V gene: TRBV6-2/TRBV6-3; clone size: once
CDR3 protein: CASSQLVSGSQIETQYF; CDR3 DNA: TGCGCCAGCAGCCAATTGGTTAGCGGGAGTCAAATAGAGACCCAGTACTTC; D gene: TRBD2; J gene: TRBJ2-5; V gene: TRBV4-3; clone size: many
CDR3 protein: CASSILAGGLDTQYF; CDR3 DNA: TGTGCCAGTAGTATCCTAGCGGGAGGTCTAGATACGCAGTATTTT; D gene: TRBD2; J gene: TRBJ2-3; V gene: TRBV19; clone size: many
CDR3 protein: CASSALAGVGQETQYF; CDR3 DNA: TGTGCCAGCAGTGCCTTAGCGGGAGTAGGCCAAGAGACCCAGTACTTC; D gene: TRBD2; J gene: TRBJ2-5; V gene: TRBV6-1; clone size: many
CDR3 protein: CASIRDGLAGAHEQFF; CDR3 DNA: TGTGCCAGCATTAGAGACGGGCTAGCGGGAGCGCATGAGCAGTTCTTC; D gene: TRBD2; J gene: TRBJ2-1; V gene: TRBV6-1; clone size: many
CDR3 protein: CASSLRRGGSGANVLTF; CDR3 DNA: TGTGCCAGCAGCTTGCGCAGGGGGGGTTCTGGGGCCAACGTCCTGACTTTC; D gene: NA; J gene: TRBJ2-6; V gene: TRBV5-6; clone size: many
CDR3 protein: CASSASGVGQETQYF; CDR3 DNA: TGTGCCAGCAGTGCGTCGGGAGTTGGCCAAGAGACCCAGTACTTC; D gene: NA; J gene: TRBJ2-5; V gene: TRBV2; clone size: many
CDR3 protein: CASSLPGGNQPQHF; CDR3 DNA: TGTGCCAGCAGTTTACCGGGTGGCAATCAGCCCCAGCATTTT; D gene: NA; J gene: TRBJ1-5; V gene: TRBV28; clone size: many
CDR3 protein: CASGQDLNTEAFF; CDR3 DNA: TGTGCCAGCGGCCAGGACTTGAACACTGAAGCTTTCTTT; D gene: NA; J gene: TRBJ1-1; V gene: TRBV7-6; clone size: NA
CDR3 protein: CASSLALQGTVGGPQHF; CDR3 DNA: TGTGCCAGCAGCTTAGCTCTCCAGGGGACCGTGGGAGGGCCCCAGCATTTT; D gene: NA; J gene: TRBJ1-5; V gene: TRBV7-9; clone size: many
CDR3 protein: CASSWGTSALEQYF; CDR3 DNA: TGTGCCAGCAGCTGGGGGACTAGCGCCTTGGAGCAGTACTTC; D gene: TRBD2; J gene: TRBJ2-7; V gene: TRBV5-5; clone size: many
CDR3 protein: CASSFSGTNEQFF; CDR3 DNA: TGTGCCAGCAGCTTTTCGGGGACGAATGAGCAGTTCTTC; D gene: NA; J gene: TRBJ2-1; V gene: TRBV7-9; clone size: many
CDR3 protein: CASSVETEDSPLHF; CDR3 DNA: TGTGCCAGCAGCGTAGAAACCGAGGATTCACCCCTCCACTTT; D gene: NA; J gene: TRBJ1-6; V gene: TRBV9; clone size: many
CDR3 protein: CASSESRRSNSPLHF; CDR3 DNA: TGTGCCAGCAGTGAAAGTCGCAGAAGCAATTCACCCCTCCACTTT; D gene: NA; J gene: TRBJ1-6; V gene: TRBV6-1; clone size: many
CDR3 protein: CATRGGELFF; CDR3 DNA: TGTGCCACCAGGGGCGGGGAGCTGTTTTTT; D gene: NA; J gene: TRBJ2-2; V gene: TRBV19; clone size: many
CDR3 protein: CSARDRRESYEQYF; CDR3 DNA: TGCAGTGCTAGAGATAGGCGGGAGTCTTACGAGCAGTACTTC; D gene: TRBD2; J gene: TRBJ2-7; V gene: TRBV20-1; clone size: many
CDR3 protein: CSDGATRGYSGNTIYF; CDR3 DNA: TGCAGTGATGGAGCGACCAGGGGTTACTCTGGAAACACCATATATTTT; D gene: NA; J gene: TRBJ1-3; V gene: TRBV20-1; clone size: NA
CDR3 protein: CASSLSVAGGNTGELFF; CDR3 DNA: TGTGCCAGCAGCTTATCAGTAGCGGGAGGAAACACCGGGGAGCTGTTTTTT; D gene: TRBD2; J gene: TRBJ2-2; V gene: TRBV7-3; clone size: many
CDR3 protein: CASSGTGGYGYTF; CDR3 DNA: TGTGCCAGTAGTGGAACAGGGGGCTATGGCTACACCTTC; D gene: TRBD1; J gene: TRBJ1-2; V gene: TRBV19; clone size: many
CDR3 protein: CASSQDLGPIYGYTF; CDR3 DNA: TGTGCCAGCAGCCAAGATTTAGGACCGATCTATGGCTACACCTTC; D gene: NA; J gene: TRBJ1-2; V gene: TRBV3-1; clone size: many
CDR3 protein: CASSLVASGSGDTQYF; CDR3 DNA: TGTGCCAGCAGTTTAGTAGCTAGCGGGAGTGGAGATACGCAGTATTTT; D gene: TRBD2; J gene: TRBJ2-3; V gene: TRBV12-3/TRBV12-4; clone size: many
CDR3 protein: CASSPLPQGDQPQHF; CDR3 DNA: TGTGCCAGCAGTCCTCTACCCCAGGGTGATCAGCCCCAGCATTTT; D gene: NA; J gene: TRBJ1-5; V gene: TRBV6-1; clone size: many
CDR3 protein: CASRQGNFNYGYTF; CDR3 DNA: TGTGCCAGCAGGCAGGGTAATTTTAACTATGGCTACACCTTC; D gene: NA; J gene: TRBJ1-2; V gene: TRBV6-5; clone size: many
CDR3 protein: CSARDQESSYNSPLHF; CDR3 DNA: TGCAGTGCTAGAGATCAGGAGAGCTCCTATAATTCACCCCTCCACTTT; D gene: NA; J gene: TRBJ1-6; V gene: TRBV20-1; clone size: many
CDR3 protein: CASSIELNYGYTF; CDR3 DNA: TGTGCCAGTAGTATAGAGCTAAACTATGGCTACACCTTC; D gene: NA; J gene: TRBJ1-2; V gene: TRBV19; clone size: many